This TCR beta chain was sequenced during a study of shared clonotypes between healthy human individuals. Every immunoSEQ plate was one replicate of a subset's evenly spread DNA. The method was immunoSEQ multiplex PCR; TCRdb's version includes in-frame clones alone and lacks a portion of them. The sample includes 450,000 to 650,000 clones, about 80% seen only once; the top ten take approximately 12%. CDR1 is MDHEN and CDR2 is SYDVKM in the germline V gene. CDR3 length equals 14 residues. Trimming cost V 5 bases and J 2 bases; bases outside gene matches: 4. The chain has TRBV28 and TRBJ2-7; 9 positions match TRBD2. The sequence derives from a woman aged 40 to 55 in good health. Some clones in this sample may be carry-over from other donors' samples. Sequenced sample: PBMCs. The CDR3 region has the DNA TGTGCCAGCAGTAGACTAGCGGTCCCCTACGAGCAGTACTTC. This gives the protein CASSRLAVPYEQYF.